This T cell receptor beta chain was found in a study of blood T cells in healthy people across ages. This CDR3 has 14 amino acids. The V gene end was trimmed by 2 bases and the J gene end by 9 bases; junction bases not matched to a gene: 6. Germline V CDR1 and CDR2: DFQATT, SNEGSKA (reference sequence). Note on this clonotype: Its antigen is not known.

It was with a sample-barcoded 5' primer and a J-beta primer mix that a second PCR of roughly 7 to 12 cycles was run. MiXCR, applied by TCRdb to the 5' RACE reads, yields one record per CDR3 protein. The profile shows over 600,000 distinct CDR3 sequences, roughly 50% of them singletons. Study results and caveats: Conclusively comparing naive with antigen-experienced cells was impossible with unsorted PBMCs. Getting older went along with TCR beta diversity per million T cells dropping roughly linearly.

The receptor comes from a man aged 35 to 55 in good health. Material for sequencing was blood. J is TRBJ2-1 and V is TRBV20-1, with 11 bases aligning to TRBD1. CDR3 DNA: TGCAGTGCTAGATCCGGACAGGGGGCGGCTGAGCAGTTCTTC. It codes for CSARSGQGAAEQFF.